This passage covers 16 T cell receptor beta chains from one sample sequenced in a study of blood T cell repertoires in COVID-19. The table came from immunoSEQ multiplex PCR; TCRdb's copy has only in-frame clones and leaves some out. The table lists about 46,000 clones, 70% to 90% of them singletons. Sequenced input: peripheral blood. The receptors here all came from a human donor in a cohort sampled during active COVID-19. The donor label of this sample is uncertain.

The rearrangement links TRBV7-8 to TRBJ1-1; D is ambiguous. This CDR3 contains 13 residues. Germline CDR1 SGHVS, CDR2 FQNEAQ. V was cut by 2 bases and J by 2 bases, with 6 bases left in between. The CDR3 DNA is TGTGCCAGCAGCTTACAGTTTAACACTGAAGCTTTCTTT. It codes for CASSLQFNTEAFF.

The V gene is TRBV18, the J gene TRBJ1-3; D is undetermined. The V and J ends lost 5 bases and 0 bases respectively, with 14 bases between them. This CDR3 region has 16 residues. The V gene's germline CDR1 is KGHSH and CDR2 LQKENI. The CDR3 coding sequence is TGTGCCAGCTCAACTGCCACCCACTTCTCTGGAAACACCATATATTTT. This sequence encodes CASSTATHFSGNTIYF.

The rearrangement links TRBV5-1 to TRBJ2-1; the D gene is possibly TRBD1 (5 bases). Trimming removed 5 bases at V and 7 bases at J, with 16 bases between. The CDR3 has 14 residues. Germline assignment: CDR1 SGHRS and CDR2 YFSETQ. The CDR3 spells CASSTEQVVNEQFF. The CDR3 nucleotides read TGCGCCAGCAGTACGGAACAGGTGGTAAATGAGCAGTTCTTC.

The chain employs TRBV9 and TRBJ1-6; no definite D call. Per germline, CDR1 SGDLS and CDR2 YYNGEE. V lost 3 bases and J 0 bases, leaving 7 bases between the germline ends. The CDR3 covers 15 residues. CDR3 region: CASSEQDSYNSPLHF. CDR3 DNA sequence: TGTGCCAGCAGCGAACAAGACTCCTATAATTCACCCCTCCACTTT.

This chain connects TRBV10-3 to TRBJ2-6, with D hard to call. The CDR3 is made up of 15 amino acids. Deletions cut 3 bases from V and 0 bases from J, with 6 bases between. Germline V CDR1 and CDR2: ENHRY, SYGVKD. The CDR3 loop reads CAISEEHSGANVLTF. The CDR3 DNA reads TGTGCCATCAGTGAAGAGCACTCTGGGGCCAACGTCCTGACTTTC.

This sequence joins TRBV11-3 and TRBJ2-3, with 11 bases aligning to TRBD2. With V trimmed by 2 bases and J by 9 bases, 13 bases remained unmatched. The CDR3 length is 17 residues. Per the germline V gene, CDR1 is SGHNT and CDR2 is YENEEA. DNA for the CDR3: TGTGCCAGCAGCTTAAGCCCCGCTAGCGGGGGGCCGGGGACGCAGTATTTT. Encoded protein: CASSLSPASGGPGTQYF.

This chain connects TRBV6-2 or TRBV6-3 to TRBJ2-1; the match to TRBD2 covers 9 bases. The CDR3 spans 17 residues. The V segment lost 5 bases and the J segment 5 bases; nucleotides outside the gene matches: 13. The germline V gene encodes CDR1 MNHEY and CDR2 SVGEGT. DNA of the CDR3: TGTGCCAGCAGTCCGCCCCGTCTAGCGGGGTCCAACAATGAGCAGTTCTTC. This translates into CASSPPRLAGSNNEQFF.

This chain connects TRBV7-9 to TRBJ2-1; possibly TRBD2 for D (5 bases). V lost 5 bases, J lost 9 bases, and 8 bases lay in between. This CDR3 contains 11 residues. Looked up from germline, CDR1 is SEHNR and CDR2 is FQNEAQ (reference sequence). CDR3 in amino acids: CASSAAGEQFF. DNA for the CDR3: TGTGCCAGCAGCGCGGCGGGTGAGCAGTTCTTC.

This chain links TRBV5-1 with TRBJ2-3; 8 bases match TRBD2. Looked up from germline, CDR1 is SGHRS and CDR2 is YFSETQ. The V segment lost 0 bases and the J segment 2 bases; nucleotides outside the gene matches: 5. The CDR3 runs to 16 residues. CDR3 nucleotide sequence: TGCGCCAGCAGCTTGGGTCCCGGGGGGGCCACAGATACGCAGTATTTT. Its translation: CASSLGPGGATDTQYF.

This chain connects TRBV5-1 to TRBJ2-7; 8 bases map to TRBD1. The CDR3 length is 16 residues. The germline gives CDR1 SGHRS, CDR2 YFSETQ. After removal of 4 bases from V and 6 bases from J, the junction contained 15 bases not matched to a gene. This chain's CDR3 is CASSPLDDRGVSEQYF. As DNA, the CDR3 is TGCGCCAGCAGCCCCCTGGACGACAGGGGAGTATCCGAGCAGTACTTC. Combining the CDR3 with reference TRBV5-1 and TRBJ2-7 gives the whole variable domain KAGVTQTPRYLIKTRGQQVTLSCSPISGHRSVSWYQQTPGQGLQFLFEYFSETQRNKGNFPGRFSGRQFSNSRSEMNVSTLELGDSALYLCASSPLDDRGVSEQYFGPGTRLTVT.

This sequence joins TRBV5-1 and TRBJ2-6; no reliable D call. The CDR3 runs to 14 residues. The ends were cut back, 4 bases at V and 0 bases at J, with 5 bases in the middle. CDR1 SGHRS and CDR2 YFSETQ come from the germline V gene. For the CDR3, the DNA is TGCGCCAGCAGCCTCCTCTCTGGGGCCAACGTCCTGACTTTC. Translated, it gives CASSLLSGANVLTF.

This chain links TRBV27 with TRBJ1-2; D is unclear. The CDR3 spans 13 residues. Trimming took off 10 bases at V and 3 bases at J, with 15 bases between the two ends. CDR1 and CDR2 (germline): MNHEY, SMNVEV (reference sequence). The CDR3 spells CAIFPSGDYGYTF. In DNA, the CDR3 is TGTGCCATCTTCCCCTCCGGGGACTATGGCTACACCTTC.

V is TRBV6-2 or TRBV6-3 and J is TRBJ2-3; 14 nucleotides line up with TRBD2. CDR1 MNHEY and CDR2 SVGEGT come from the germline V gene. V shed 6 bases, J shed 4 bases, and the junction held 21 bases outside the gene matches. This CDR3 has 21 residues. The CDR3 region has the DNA TGTGCCAGCAGCCAAAACAGGGGGACTAGCGGGGGCATGCTGTGGGCAGATACGCAGTATTTT. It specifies CASSQNRGTSGGMLWADTQYF.

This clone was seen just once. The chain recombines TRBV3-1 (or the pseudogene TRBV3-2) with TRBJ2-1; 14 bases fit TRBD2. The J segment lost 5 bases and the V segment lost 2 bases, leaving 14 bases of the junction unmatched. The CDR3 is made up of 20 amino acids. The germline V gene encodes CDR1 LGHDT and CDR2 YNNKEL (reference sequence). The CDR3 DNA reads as TGTGCCAGCAGCCAAATCCTGGGACTAGCGGGGGACGGCTCGAACAATGAGCAGTTCTTC. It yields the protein CASSQILGLAGDGSNNEQFF.

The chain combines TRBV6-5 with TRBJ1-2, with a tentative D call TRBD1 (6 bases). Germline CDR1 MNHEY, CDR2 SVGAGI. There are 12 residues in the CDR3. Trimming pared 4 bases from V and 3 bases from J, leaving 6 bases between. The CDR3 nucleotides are TGTGCCAGCAGTTGGACAGACTATGGCTACACCTTC. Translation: CASSWTDYGYTF.

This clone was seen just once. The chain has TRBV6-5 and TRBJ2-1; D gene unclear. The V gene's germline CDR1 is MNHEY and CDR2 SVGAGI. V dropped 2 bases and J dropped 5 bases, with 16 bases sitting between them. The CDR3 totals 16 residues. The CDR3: CASSYDPDTFNNEQFF. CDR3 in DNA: TGTGCCAGCAGTTACGATCCAGACACCTTTAACAATGAGCAGTTCTTC.